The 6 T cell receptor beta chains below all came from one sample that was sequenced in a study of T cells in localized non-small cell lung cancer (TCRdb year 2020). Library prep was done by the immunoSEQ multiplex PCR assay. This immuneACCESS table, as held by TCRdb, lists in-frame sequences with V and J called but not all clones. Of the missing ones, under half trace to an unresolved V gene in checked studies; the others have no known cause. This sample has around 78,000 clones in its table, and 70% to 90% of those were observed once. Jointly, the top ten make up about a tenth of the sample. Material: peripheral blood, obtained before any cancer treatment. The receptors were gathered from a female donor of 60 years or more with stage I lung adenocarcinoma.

CDR3 sequence reads: CASSLTSGNPDTQYF. The CDR3 DNA is TGTGCCAGCAGTCTTACTAGCGGGAACCCAGATACGCAGTATTTT. This rearrangement joins TRBV27 to TRBJ2-3; TRBD2 aligns across 10 bases. CDR1 MNHEY and CDR2 SMNVEV come from the germline V gene (reference sequence). J was trimmed by 4 bases and V by 5 bases; bases with no gene match: 6. The CDR3 sequence is 15 residues long.

In DNA, the CDR3 is TGTGCCAGTAGTATCGACGGCAATAGCAATCAGCCCCAGCATTTT. Translated, it gives CASSIDGNSNQPQHF. The J gene is TRBJ1-5, the V gene TRBV19; no clear D gene. Trimming cost V 3 bases and J 0 bases, with 9 bases left between them. CDR1 and CDR2 (germline): LNHDA, SQIVND (reference sequence). The CDR3 length is 15 residues.

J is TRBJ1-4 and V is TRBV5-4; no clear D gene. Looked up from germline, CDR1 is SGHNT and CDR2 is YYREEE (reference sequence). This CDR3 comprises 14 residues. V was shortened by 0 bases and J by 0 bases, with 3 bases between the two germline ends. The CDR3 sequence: CASSLGPTNEKLFF. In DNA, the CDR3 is TGTGCCAGCAGCTTGGGTCCAACTAATGAAAAACTGTTTTTT. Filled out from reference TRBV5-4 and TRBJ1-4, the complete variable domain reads ETGVTQSPTHLIKTRGQQVTLRCSSQSGHNTVSWYQQALGQGPQFIFQYYREEENGRGNFPPRFSGLQFPNYSSELNVNALELDDSALYLCASSLGPTNEKLFFGSGTQLSVL.

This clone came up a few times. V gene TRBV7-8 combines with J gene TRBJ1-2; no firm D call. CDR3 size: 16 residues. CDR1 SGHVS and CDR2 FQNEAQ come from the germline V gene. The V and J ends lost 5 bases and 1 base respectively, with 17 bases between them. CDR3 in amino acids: CASSPRMGIFNYGYTF. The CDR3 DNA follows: TGTGCCAGCAGCCCCCGGATGGGTATTTTTAACTATGGCTACACCTTC.

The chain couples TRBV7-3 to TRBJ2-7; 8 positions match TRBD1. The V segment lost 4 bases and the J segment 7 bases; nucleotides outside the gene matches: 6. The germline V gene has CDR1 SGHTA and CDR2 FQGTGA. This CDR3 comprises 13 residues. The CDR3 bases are TGTGCCAGCAGCTCCTCAGGGGGCGATGAGCAGTACTTC. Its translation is CASSSSGGDEQYF.

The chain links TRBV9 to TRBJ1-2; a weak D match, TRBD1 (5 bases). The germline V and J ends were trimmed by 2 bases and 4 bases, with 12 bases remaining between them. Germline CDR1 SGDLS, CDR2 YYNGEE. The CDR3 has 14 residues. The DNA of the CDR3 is TGTGCCAGCAGCGTCGACAGAAGCTCCTATGGCTACACCTTC. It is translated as CASSVDRSSYGYTF. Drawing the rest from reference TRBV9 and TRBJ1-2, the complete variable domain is DSGVTQTPKHLITATGQRVTLRCSPRSGDLSVYWYQQSLDQGLQFLIQYYNGEERAKGNILERFSAQQFPDLHSELNLSSLELGDSALYFCASSVDRSSYGYTFGSGTRLTVV.